This passage covers 14 T cell receptor beta chains from one sample sequenced in a study of blood T cell repertoires in COVID-19. Sequenced by immunoSEQ multiplex PCR; TCRdb stores in-frame clones only, minus some. This sample yields about 200,000 clones, of which around 84% are seen a single time; around 13% belongs to the top ten. Sequenced: peripheral blood. The receptor set was obtained from a human donor in a cohort sampled during active COVID-19.

This clone has only one observation. V is TRBV11-2 and J is TRBJ1-1; TRBD1 aligns across 7 bases. With 2 bases clipped from V and 4 bases from J, the junction kept 7 bases outside the gene matches. The germline V gene has CDR1 SGHAT and CDR2 FQNNGV. This CDR3 is 15 amino acids long. The CDR3: CASSLTWQGGTEAFF. The CDR3 DNA follows: TGTGCCAGCAGCTTAACCTGGCAGGGGGGCACTGAAGCTTTCTTT.

The rearrangement links TRBV12-3 or TRBV12-4 to TRBJ1-2; maybe TRBD1 (5 bases). The CDR3 extends over 12 amino acids. With 8 bases removed from V and 5 bases from J, the gap between germline ends came to 12 bases. The CDR3 sequence: CASRGRAYGYTF. CDR3 in DNA: TGTGCCAGCCGGGGGAGAGCATATGGCTACACCTTC.

The rearrangement uses TRBV28 and TRBJ2-1; no definite D call. The CDR3 covers 14 residues. The V and J ends lost 5 bases and 6 bases respectively, with 14 bases between them. From germline, CDR1 is MDHEN and CDR2 SYDVKM. In DNA form, the CDR3 reads TGTGCCAGCAGTCCCCCTGGGCGCCGCAATGAGCAGTTCTTC. Translated: CASSPPGRRNEQFF.

V gene TRBV4-3 combines with J gene TRBJ2-1, with TRBD2 matching over 9 bases. The CDR3 covers 17 residues. From germline, CDR1 is LGHNA and CDR2 YSLEER. Trimming at V came to 0 bases and at J to 3 bases, leaving 6 bases not matched to a gene. Written as DNA, the CDR3 is TGCGCCAGCAGCCAAGATTCGGGCGGGGGGGACTACAATGAGCAGTTCTTC. Its translation: CASSQDSGGGDYNEQFF.

The CDR3: CASSRDQADTQYF. The CDR3 region has the DNA TGTGCCAGCAGCCGAGACCAGGCCGATACGCAGTATTTT. This chain uses TRBV3-1 (or the pseudogene TRBV3-2) with TRBJ2-3; D gene ambiguous. Trimming took 4 bases from V and 6 from J, leaving 11 bases between them. Germline V lookup: CDR1 LGHDT, CDR2 YNNKEL (reference sequence). The CDR3 extends over 13 amino acids.

This clone is a singleton in its sample. The V gene is TRBV6-5, the J gene TRBJ2-1, with TRBD2 identical over 13 bases. V shed 4 bases and J 4 bases; nucleotides not matched to a gene: 4. The CDR3 contains 16 residues. The germline V gene encodes CDR1 MNHEY and CDR2 SVGAGI. CDR3 region: CASSWGLAGHYNEQFF. In DNA, the CDR3 is TGTGCCAGCAGTTGGGGACTAGCGGGACATTACAATGAGCAGTTCTTC.

The V call is TRBV6-5, the J call TRBJ2-1; D remains unclear. The CDR3 loop spans 14 amino acids. Trimming left V 10 bases short and J 3 bases short, with 16 bases between. Germline CDR1 MNHEY, CDR2 SVGAGI. CDR3 sequence reads: CATYGFSHYNEQFF. CDR3 in DNA: TGTGCCACCTACGGGTTCTCTCACTACAATGAGCAGTTCTTC.

V usage is TRBV3-1 (or the pseudogene TRBV3-2) and J usage is TRBJ2-1; D is possibly TRBD2 (6 bases). Trimming shortened V by 4 bases and J by 4 bases, and 23 bases separated the two germline ends. The CDR3 is 18 amino acids. Germline CDR1 reads LGHDT; CDR2 reads YNNKEL (reference sequence). The CDR3 DNA follows: TGTGCCAGCAGCCCGGTATCTCGGGACTTCCGGGGATACAATGAGCAGTTCTTC. Protein: CASSPVSRDFRGYNEQFF.

The chain links TRBV5-4 to TRBJ2-1; 9 nucleotides line up with TRBD2. The germline gives CDR1 SGHNT, CDR2 YYREEE (reference sequence). V lost 3 bases to trimming and J lost 7 bases; unmatched junction nucleotides: 5. The CDR3 extends over 14 amino acids. CDR3 bases: TGTGCCAGCAGCTCTAGCGGGATTGATAATGAGCAGTTCTTC. Amino acid sequence: CASSSSGIDNEQFF.

The chain employs TRBV28 and TRBJ1-3; possible D gene TRBD1, 5 bases. Trimming pared 2 bases from V and 7 bases from J, leaving 24 bases between. Germline V gene data show CDR1 as MDHEN and CDR2 as SYDVKM. The length of the CDR3 is 18 residues. CDR3 loop: CASSLGGRYTQQANTIYF. The CDR3, as DNA: TGTGCCAGCAGTTTAGGCGGGAGGTACACCCAACAGGCTAACACCATATATTTT.

The chain's CDR3 is CASSFFPELFF. As DNA, the CDR3 is TGTGCCAGCAGTTTCTTCCCCGAACTGTTTTTT. The V gene is TRBV2, the J gene TRBJ1-4; no firm D call. CDR1 and CDR2 (germline): SNHLY, FYNNEI. With 5 bases removed from V and 12 bases from J, the gap between germline ends came to 10 bases. The CDR3 is made up of 11 amino acids.

The CDR3 is CASSLDAAQLRGYTF. CDR3 nucleotide sequence: TGTGCCAGCAGCTTAGATGCAGCGCAGCTCCGTGGCTACACCTTC. This chain uses TRBV7-9 with TRBJ1-2; D ambiguous. The CDR3 runs 15 residues. Per germline, CDR1 SEHNR and CDR2 FQNEAQ (reference sequence). Trimming took off 1 base at V and 7 bases at J, with 16 bases between the two ends.

The genes are TRBV27 and TRBJ2-2; no reliable D call. This CDR3 has 13 amino acids. The V end lost 6 bases, the J end lost 4 bases, and 9 bases lay between the germline ends. Germline CDR1 MNHEY, CDR2 SMNVEV (reference sequence). This CDR3 is CASRELGTGELFF. The CDR3 bases are TGTGCCAGCAGGGAGTTAGGCACCGGGGAGCTGTTTTTT.

The sample holds one count of this clone. The rearrangement uses TRBV6-6 and TRBJ2-3; D ambiguous. The CDR3 sequence is 14 residues long. V was cut by 6 bases and J by 1 base, with 11 bases left in between. Germline CDR1 MNHNY, CDR2 SVGAGI (reference sequence). The CDR3 reads CASRLTSRTDTQYF. In nucleotides, the CDR3 is TGTGCCAGCAGATTGACAAGTCGCACAGATACGCAGTATTTT.